The 20 T cell receptor beta chains below all came from one sample that was sequenced in a study of cytomegalovirus exposure and HLA in healthy donors. PCR was performed using 60 Vbeta and 13 Jbeta primers. TCRdb keeps only in-frame clones here, not all; method: immunoSEQ multiplex PCR. Found here are some 220,000 clones, just over 75% of them singletons; the top ten hold less than 3%. The sequenced sample was PBMCs. Source of these receptors: a woman in her sixties or seventies in good health and CMV-seropositive.

This clone was detected only once. The CDR3 loop is CASGGGSNQPQHF. The DNA for the CDR3 is TGTGCCAGCGGGGGGGGAAGCAATCAGCCCCAGCATTTT. The chain employs TRBV7-2 and TRBJ1-5, with TRBD1 as a possible D gene (5 bases). The V gene's germline CDR1 is SGHTA and CDR2 FQGNSA. V was pared by 8 bases and J by 1 base, with 9 bases between. CDR3 length equals 13 residues.

The J gene is TRBJ2-6, the V gene TRBV28; D unresolved. V lost 8 bases and J 0 bases, leaving 8 bases between the germline ends. The germline V gene encodes CDR1 MDHEN and CDR2 SYDVKM. CDR3 length: 14 residues. CDR3 sequence: CASDSPSGANVLTF. CDR3 bases: TGTGCCAGCGATAGCCCCTCTGGGGCCAACGTCCTGACTTTC.

The chain employs TRBV7-3 and TRBJ2-3, with 7 bases matching TRBD1. From germline, CDR1 is SGHTA and CDR2 FQGTGA. V shed 2 bases, J shed 4 bases, and the junction held 3 bases outside the gene matches. The CDR3 spans 14 residues. The CDR3 DNA reads TGTGCCAGCAGCTTAGACAGGGTGGCAGATACGCAGTATTTT. Translated: CASSLDRVADTQYF.

This chain joins TRBV10-3 and TRBJ2-7, with TRBD1 matching 7 bases. V lost 2 bases and J lost 2; bases outside the gene matches: 3. From germline, CDR1 is ENHRY and CDR2 SYGVKD. CDR3 length: 14 residues. This CDR3 reads CAISEGTATYEQYF. For the CDR3, the DNA is TGTGCCATCAGTGAGGGGACAGCTACCTACGAGCAGTACTTC.

V and J are TRBV5-4 and TRBJ1-4; TRBD1 matches 9 bases. The germline V gene has CDR1 SGHNT and CDR2 YYREEE (reference sequence). Trimming took 3 bases from V and 8 from J; bases not matched to a gene: 2. The CDR3 extends over 13 amino acids. Here the CDR3 reads CASSWTGEEKLFF. The CDR3, as DNA: TGTGCCAGCAGCTGGACAGGGGAGGAAAAACTGTTTTTT.

The rearrangement links TRBV2 to TRBJ2-7; no clear D gene. This CDR3 spans 13 amino acids. The V gene's germline CDR1 is SNHLY and CDR2 FYNNEI. Trimming removed 4 bases at V and 11 bases at J, with 18 bases between. Written as DNA, the CDR3 is TGTGCCAGCAGTGCCTCGTCGGCGGCCTGGGAGTACTTC. Its protein product is CASSASSAAWEYF.

The chain links TRBV11-2 to TRBJ2-3; 12 nucleotides agree with TRBD2. This CDR3 is 16 amino acids long. Germline-derived CDR1 and CDR2 are SGHAT and FQNNGV. With 4 bases clipped from V and 2 bases from J, the junction kept 4 bases outside the gene matches. The CDR3 region is CASSSWTSGTTDTQYF. CDR3 in DNA: TGTGCCAGCAGCTCCTGGACTAGCGGGACCACAGATACGCAGTATTTT.

This chain uses TRBV5-1 with TRBJ2-7; 7 nucleotides match TRBD1. With V trimmed by 2 bases and J by 5 bases, 7 bases remained unmatched. This CDR3 has 14 amino acids. Germline loops: CDR1 SGHRS, CDR2 YFSETQ. The CDR3 protein is CASSFTRQGHEQYF. DNA of the CDR3: TGCGCCAGCAGCTTCACCCGACAGGGCCACGAGCAGTACTTC.

The gene calls are TRBV19 and TRBJ2-5; TRBD2 agrees at 9 bases. This CDR3 comprises 18 residues. In germline, CDR1 is LNHDA, CDR2 SQIVND (reference sequence). V was pared by 1 base and J by 7 bases, with 16 bases of the junction left unmatched. Here the CDR3 DNA reads TGTGCCAGTAGTATAGGGGGTGAGATTAGCGGGAGTCTTGGGACCCAGTACTTC. It encodes CASSIGGEISGSLGTQYF.

This clone has just one count. V gene TRBV18 combines with J gene TRBJ2-3; possibly TRBD2 for D (5 bases). Trimming removed 3 bases from V and 5 bases from J, with 18 bases in between. Looked up from germline, CDR1 is KGHSH and CDR2 is LQKENI. The CDR3 is 16 amino acids. CDR3 nucleotide sequence: TGTGCCAGCTCACCGGAGGCGGACTCAAGCCAAGATACGCAGTATTTT. Protein sequence: CASSPEADSSQDTQYF.

The chain employs TRBV10-2 and TRBJ2-5, with TRBD2 matching over 9 bases. The germline CDR1 and CDR2 sequences are WSHSY and SAAADI. This CDR3 is 17 amino acids long. J gave up 7 bases and V 2 bases, and 14 bases lay outside the gene matches. CDR3: CASSEVAGVLKAGTQYF. The DNA for the CDR3 is TGCGCCAGCAGTGAGGTAGCGGGAGTTCTGAAAGCGGGGACCCAGTACTTC.

V usage is TRBV7-2 and J usage is TRBJ1-3, with D perhaps TRBD1 (5 bases). The V gene lost 1 base and the J gene lost 4 bases, with 8 bases spanning the gap. There are 14 residues in the CDR3. Germline CDR1 is SGHTA and CDR2 is FQGNSA. The CDR3 DNA reads as TGTGCCAGCAGCTTAGGACAGCCCGGAAACACCATATATTTT. This sequence encodes CASSLGQPGNTIYF.

The chain carries TRBV6-5 and TRBJ2-7; 13 bases fit TRBD2. J lost 6 bases, V lost 5 bases, and 7 bases had no gene match. The CDR3 length is 15 residues. Per germline, CDR1 MNHEY and CDR2 SVGAGI. The CDR3 spells CASSTGLAGPGEQYF. The CDR3 DNA is TGTGCCAGCAGTACGGGACTAGCGGGACCCGGCGAGCAGTACTTC.

The chain recombines TRBV2 with TRBJ2-1; 10 positions match TRBD2. With V trimmed by 4 bases and J by 9 bases, 3 bases remained unmatched. The CDR3 has 13 amino acids. Germline V CDR1 and CDR2: SNHLY, FYNNEI. CDR3 in DNA: TGTGCCAGCAGTGTTGAGCGGGAGGGTGAGCAGTTCTTC. Amino acid sequence: CASSVEREGEQFF.

V gene TRBV7-9 combines with J gene TRBJ1-1; D might be TRBD1 (5 bases). V lost 4 bases and J 3 bases, leaving 9 bases between the germline ends. The CDR3 totals 13 residues. Germline values: CDR1 SEHNR, CDR2 FQNEAQ (reference sequence). The CDR3 loop reads CASSSGGYTEAFF. In DNA, the CDR3 is TGTGCCAGCAGCTCCGGGGGGTACACTGAAGCTTTCTTT.

The rearrangement joins TRBV2 to TRBJ1-2; unclear D gene. V was cut by 2 bases and J by 0 bases, with 10 bases left in between. CDR3 length: 15 residues. The germline V gene encodes CDR1 SNHLY and CDR2 FYNNEI. CDR3 in DNA: TGTGCCAGCAGTGAATTGGAGGGTACTAACTATGGCTACACCTTC. Protein: CASSELEGTNYGYTF. Drawing the rest from reference TRBV2 and TRBJ1-2, the complete variable domain is EPEVTQTPSHQVTQMGQEVILRCVPISNHLYFYWYRQILGQKVEFLVSFYNNEISEKSEIFDDQFSVERPDGSNFTLKIRSTKLEDSAMYFCASSELEGTNYGYTFGSGTRLTVV.

The chain recombines TRBV27 with TRBJ1-3; D gene uncertain. CDR3 length equals 14 residues. V was shortened by 4 bases and J by 0 bases, with 7 bases between the two germline ends. Germline lookup yields CDR1 MNHEY and CDR2 SMNVEV (reference sequence). DNA for the CDR3: TGTGCCAGCAGTTCAACCAGCTCTGGAAACACCATATATTTT. Translation gives CASSSTSSGNTIYF.

The chain's CDR3 is CASSSARAGIEKLFF. The CDR3 DNA reads as TGTGCCAGTAGTAGCGCCAGGGCTGGGATTGAAAAACTGTTTTTT. The chain couples TRBV19 to TRBJ1-4, with D maybe TRBD1 (5 bases). CDR3 length equals 15 residues. CDR1 and CDR2 from the germline V gene are LNHDA and SQIVND (reference sequence). Deletions cut 4 bases from V and 7 bases from J, with 16 bases between.

This clone turned up a few times. This sequence joins TRBV18 and TRBJ2-2, with TRBD1 identical over 8 bases. This CDR3 contains 15 residues. The ends lost 4 bases at V and 3 bases at J; junction bases unmatched: 4. Per germline, CDR1 KGHSH and CDR2 LQKENI. The CDR3: CASSRDRGDTGELFF. In nucleotides, the CDR3 is TGTGCCAGCTCACGAGACAGGGGAGACACCGGGGAGCTGTTTTTT.

In this sample, this clone turned up once. V and J are TRBV5-1 and TRBJ2-3, with 8 bases matching TRBD2. The CDR3 extends over 16 amino acids. V was pared by 0 bases and J by 2 bases, with 5 bases of the junction left unmatched. Germline lookup yields CDR1 SGHRS and CDR2 YFSETQ. CDR3 in amino acids: CASSLEAGGNTDTQYF. In nucleotides, the CDR3 is TGCGCCAGCAGCTTGGAGGCGGGAGGTAACACAGATACGCAGTATTTT.